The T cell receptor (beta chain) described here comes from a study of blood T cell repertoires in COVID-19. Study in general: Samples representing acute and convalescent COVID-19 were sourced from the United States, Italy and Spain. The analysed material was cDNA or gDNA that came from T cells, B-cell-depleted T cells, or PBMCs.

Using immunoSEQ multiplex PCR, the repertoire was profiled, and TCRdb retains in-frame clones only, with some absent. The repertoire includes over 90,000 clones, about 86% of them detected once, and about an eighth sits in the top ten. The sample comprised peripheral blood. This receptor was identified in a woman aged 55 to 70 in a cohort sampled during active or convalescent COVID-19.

The CDR3 region is CASSLAVGQGRGSGNTIYF. The CDR3 DNA reads as TGTGCCAGCAGCTTAGCGGTGGGGCAGGGGAGAGGCTCTGGAAACACCATATATTTT. The chain links TRBV7-9 to TRBJ1-3; TRBD1 might be the D (6 bases). Trimming removed 0 bases at V and 0 bases at J, with 18 bases between. Per germline, CDR1 SEHNR and CDR2 FQNEAQ (reference sequence). This CDR3 comprises 19 residues.